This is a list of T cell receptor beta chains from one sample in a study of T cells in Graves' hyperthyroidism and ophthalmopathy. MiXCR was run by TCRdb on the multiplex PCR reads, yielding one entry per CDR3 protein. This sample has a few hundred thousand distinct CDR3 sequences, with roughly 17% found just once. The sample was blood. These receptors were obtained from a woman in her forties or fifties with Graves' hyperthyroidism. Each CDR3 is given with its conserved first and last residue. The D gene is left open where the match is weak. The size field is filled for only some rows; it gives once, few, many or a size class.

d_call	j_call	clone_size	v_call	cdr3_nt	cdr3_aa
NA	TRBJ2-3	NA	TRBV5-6	TGTGCCAGAGTCATCGACAGTGTTTTCACAGATACGCAGTATTTT	CARVIDSVFTDTQYF
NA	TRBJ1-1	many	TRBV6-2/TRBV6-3	TGTGCCAGCAGCCTTACAGGGAAGAACACTGAAGCTTTCTTT	CASSLTGKNTEAFF
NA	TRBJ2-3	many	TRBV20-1	TGCAGTGCTAGCGAACAGGGCACAGATACGCAGTATTTT	CSASEQGTDTQYF
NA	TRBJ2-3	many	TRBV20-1	TGCAGTGCTAGGGTTCTACCCACAAATACGCAGTATTTT	CSARVLPTNTQYF
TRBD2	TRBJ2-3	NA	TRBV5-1	TGCGCCAGCAGCTTGGTTCCAGCGGGGGGCACAGATACGCAGTATTTT	CASSLVPAGGTDTQYF
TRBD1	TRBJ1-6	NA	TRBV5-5	TGTGCCAGCAGACTAGGACAGGGGAACTCACCCCTCCACTTT	CASRLGQGNSPLHF
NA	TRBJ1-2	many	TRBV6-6	TGTGCCAGCAGTTACCCAGGGTATCATGGCTACACCTTC	CASSYPGYHGYTF
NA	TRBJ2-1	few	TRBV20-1	TGCAGTGGGGGGATAGGGTACAATGAGCAGTTCTTC	CSGGIGYNEQFF
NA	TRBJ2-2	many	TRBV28	TGTGCCAGCAGGATAACTAGTTCCCCCGGGGAGCTGTTTTTT	CASRITSSPGELFF
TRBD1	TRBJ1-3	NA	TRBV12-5	TGTGCTGGTGGTAAAGGACAGGGTACGAGGAACACCATATATTTT	CAGGKGQGTRNTIYF
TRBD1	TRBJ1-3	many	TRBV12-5	TGTGCTAGTGGTTTGAAACCGGGACAGTTCTACTCTGGAAACACCATATATTTT	CASGLKPGQFYSGNTIYF
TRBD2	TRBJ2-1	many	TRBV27	TGTGCCAGCAGTTTACTGCTCACCATAGCGGGAACCTACAATGAGCAGTTCTTC	CASSLLLTIAGTYNEQFF
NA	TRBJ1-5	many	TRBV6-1	TGTGCCAGCAGTGAAACACAGGGCGCGGGTCAGCCCCAGCATTTT	CASSETQGAGQPQHF
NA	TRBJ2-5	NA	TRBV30	TGTGCCTGGAGTCGGGACGCCTGGGTCCAAGAGACCCAGTACTTC	CAWSRDAWVQETQYF
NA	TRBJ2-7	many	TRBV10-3	TGTGCCATCAGTGGTCGCAGGGAAGCCTACGAGCAGTACTTC	CAISGRREAYEQYF
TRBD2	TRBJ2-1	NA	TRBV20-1	TGCAGTGCTAGTACCGGGACTAGCGGGAGGAGTCCCTACAATGAGCAGTTCTTC	CSASTGTSGRSPYNEQFF
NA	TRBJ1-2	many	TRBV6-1	TGTGCCAGCAGCGATAAACGAACAGGGTCGAGTGGCTACACCTTC	CASSDKRTGSSGYTF
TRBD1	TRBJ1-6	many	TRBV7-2	TGTGCCAGCAGCGGCAGGACAGGGGGGAATTCACCCCTCCACTTT	CASSGRTGGNSPLHF
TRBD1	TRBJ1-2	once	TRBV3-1	TGTGCCAGCAGCCAAGCAGGGGGTTGGGGCTACACCTTC	CASSQAGGWGYTF
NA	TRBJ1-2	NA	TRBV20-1	TGCAGTGCTGGCCGAGGGGGAGATGGCTACACCTTC	CSAGRGGDGYTF
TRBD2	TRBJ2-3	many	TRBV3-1	TGTGCCAGCAGCCCCTATGTTACTAGCGGGAGTCCACTCACAGATACGCAGTATTTT	CASSPYVTSGSPLTDTQYF
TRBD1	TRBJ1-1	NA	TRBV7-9	TGTGCCAGCAGCTCGGACAGGGCGTGTGACACTGAAGCTTTCTTT	CASSSDRACDTEAFF
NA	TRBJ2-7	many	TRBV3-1	TGTGCCAGCAGCCTAAGTCGGACGGTGACCTACGAGCAGTACTTC	CASSLSRTVTYEQYF